These 25 T cell receptor beta chains were all obtained from the same sample, sequenced in a study of blood T cell repertoires in COVID-19. Method: immunoSEQ multiplex PCR; TCRdb's copy keeps in-frame clones and lacks some. The sample yields 90,000 to 110,000 clones, about 80% seen once. The sequencing input was peripheral blood. Receptors were obtained from a woman aged 50 to 60 with acute or convalescent COVID-19.

This clone was detected only once. The rearrangement joins TRBV2 to TRBJ1-5; D remains ambiguous. The CDR3 is made up of 13 amino acids. The germline V gene encodes CDR1 SNHLY and CDR2 FYNNEI. Trimming removed 5 bases at V and 5 bases at J, with 10 bases between. The CDR3 spells CASSQRGDQPQHF. DNA of the CDR3: TGTGCCAGCAGTCAGCGGGGTGATCAGCCCCAGCATTTT.

The chain has TRBV2 and TRBJ2-3; possibly TRBD2 for D (5 bases). The CDR3 totals 12 residues. Per the germline V gene, CDR1 is SNHLY and CDR2 is FYNNEI. V was pared by 7 bases and J by 4 bases, with 9 bases between. Here the CDR3 DNA reads TGTGCCAGCAAGAGGGAGTCAGATACGCAGTATTTT. It specifies CASKRESDTQYF.

This chain uses TRBV7-2 with TRBJ2-7, with 7 bases that match TRBD1. Germline CDR1 SGHTA, CDR2 FQGNSA. The CDR3 contains 14 residues. Trimming cost V 5 bases and J 0 bases; bases outside gene matches: 4. CDR3 DNA: TGTGCCAGCAGCCGCAGACAGGGCTCCTACGAGCAGTACTTC. Translated: CASSRRQGSYEQYF. Supplemented by reference TRBV7-2 and TRBJ2-7, the full variable domain reads GAGVSQSPSNKVTEKGKDVELRCDPISGHTALYWYRQSLGQGLEFLIYFQGNSAPDKSGLPSDRFSAERTGGSVSTLTIQRTQQEDSAVYLCASSRRQGSYEQYFGPGTRLTVT.

The rearrangement joins TRBV30 to TRBJ2-7; 7 nucleotides agree with TRBD1. The length of the CDR3 is 15 residues. Germline CDR1 is GTSNPN and CDR2 is SVGIG (reference sequence). J was trimmed by 3 bases and V by 2 bases; bases with no gene match: 10. CDR3 protein: CAWSPTGASVYEQYF. In DNA, the CDR3 is TGTGCCTGGAGTCCTACAGGGGCTTCGGTCTACGAGCAGTACTTC.

V is TRBV5-6 and J is TRBJ1-3; D remains unclear. Trimming removed 1 base from V and 3 bases from J, with 5 bases in between. The CDR3 has 13 residues. The germline V gene has CDR1 SGHDT and CDR2 YYEEEE. The chain's CDR3 is CASSLQIGNTIYF. The CDR3 coding sequence is TGTGCCAGCAGCTTGCAGATTGGAAACACCATATATTTT.

The rearrangement uses TRBV7-3 and TRBJ1-1; possible D gene TRBD1, 5 bases. The CDR3 is 13 residues long. CDR1 and CDR2 from the germline V gene are SGHTA and FQGTGA. Trimming shortened V by 5 bases and J by 1 base, and 8 bases separated the two germline ends. CDR3 DNA: TGTGCCAGCAGCGATACAGGGAACACTGAAGCTTTCTTT. Protein product: CASSDTGNTEAFF. Full variable domain (remainder filled in from reference TRBV7-3 and TRBJ1-1): GAGVSQTPSNKVTEKGKYVELRCDPISGHTALYWYRQSLGQGPEFLIYFQGTGAADDSGLPNDRFFAVRPEGSVSTLKIQRTERGDSAVYLCASSDTGNTEAFFGQGTRLTVV.

The J gene is TRBJ1-5, the V gene TRBV27; D might be TRBD1 (6 bases). In germline, CDR1 is MNHEY, CDR2 SMNVEV (reference sequence). Trimming took off 6 bases at V and 0 bases at J, with 15 bases between the two ends. The CDR3 extends over 16 amino acids. In DNA form, the CDR3 reads TGTGCCAGCAGAGGGCAGGGGCTCTATAGCAATCAGCCCCAGCATTTT. As protein: CASRGQGLYSNQPQHF.

The rearrangement joins TRBV10-3 to TRBJ2-2; 7 bases match TRBD2. Germline values: CDR1 ENHRY, CDR2 SYGVKD. The V gene end was trimmed by 6 bases and the J gene end by 1 base; junction bases not matched to a gene: 8. The length of the CDR3 is 16 residues. In nucleotides, the CDR3 is TGTGCCATCAGGGCACTTCCGGGGGGGAACACCGGGGAGCTGTTTTTT. Protein product: CAIRALPGGNTGELFF.

V and J are TRBV9 and TRBJ2-4, with a possible D match to TRBD1 (6 bases). Germline CDR1 and CDR2: SGDLS and YYNGEE. The CDR3 spans 14 residues. V was clipped by 2 bases and J by 8 bases, with 14 bases between them. CDR3 sequence (DNA): TGTGCCAGCAGCGTTCAGGGGAGTTCGGACATTCAGTACTTC. Translation gives CASSVQGSSDIQYF.

This clone showed up just once. The chain joins TRBV9 to TRBJ1-2; D is possibly TRBD1 (6 bases). CDR1 SGDLS and CDR2 YYNGEE come from the germline V gene. CDR3 length: 12 residues. Deletions cut 4 bases from V and 9 bases from J, with 13 bases between. The CDR3 region has the DNA TGTGCCAGCAGCCCCCATCAGGGGAGCTACACCTTC. This gives the protein CASSPHQGSYTF.

The chain combines TRBV4-2 with TRBJ2-3; D call uncertain. V lost 0 bases, J lost 3 bases, and 7 bases lay in between. The CDR3 runs 14 residues. Germline V gene data show CDR1 as LGHNA and CDR2 as YNFKEQ. The CDR3 DNA is TGTGCCAGCAGCCAAGAAGCGCCGACAGATACGCAGTATTTT. It codes for CASSQEAPTDTQYF.

This clone was found once. The chain combines TRBV19 with TRBJ1-2, with D hard to call. CDR3 size: 14 residues. The germline V gene encodes CDR1 LNHDA and CDR2 SQIVND (reference sequence). Trimming removed 8 bases at V and 7 bases at J, with 20 bases between. The CDR3 bases are TGTGCCAGTCACTTCCGGGAACGTTTCGGTGGCTACACCTTC. Amino acids: CASHFRERFGGYTF.

The CDR3 loop is CASSPIQGDNGYTF. As DNA, the CDR3 is TGTGCCAGCTCACCCATTCAGGGGGATAATGGCTACACCTTC. The V call is TRBV18, the J call TRBJ1-2; 7 nucleotides agree with TRBD1. V lost 3 bases and J lost 6; bases outside the gene matches: 7. CDR3 length: 14 amino acids. In germline, CDR1 is KGHSH, CDR2 LQKENI. Full variable domain (rest looked up from reference TRBV18 and TRBJ1-2): NAGVMQNPRHLVRRRGQEARLRCSPMKGHSHVYWYRQLPEEGLKFMVYLQKENIIDESGMPKERFSAEFPKEGPSILRIQQVVRGDSAAYFCASSPIQGDNGYTFGSGTRLTVV.

The chain uses TRBV3-1 (or the pseudogene TRBV3-2) and TRBJ1-4, with 7 positions matching TRBD1. The length of the CDR3 is 14 residues. Germline-derived CDR1 and CDR2 are LGHDT and YNNKEL (reference sequence). J gave up 8 bases and V 4 bases, and 7 bases lay outside the gene matches. CDR3 residues: CASSPTGAGEKLFF. CDR3 bases: TGTGCCAGCAGCCCCACAGGGGCTGGGGAAAAACTGTTTTTT.

The chain uses TRBV30 and TRBJ1-2; D possibly corresponds to TRBD1 (6 bases). Germline CDR1 reads GTSNPN; CDR2 reads SVGIG (reference sequence). Trimming shortened V by 4 bases and J by 8 bases, and 14 bases separated the two germline ends. CDR3 size: 12 residues. The CDR3 DNA reads TGTGCCTGGACTCAGGGGTTGGGGGGCTACACCTTC. This sequence encodes CAWTQGLGGYTF. The entire variable domain, with the rest obtained from reference TRBV30 and TRBJ1-2, is as follows: SQTIHQWPATLVQPVGSPLSLECTVEGTSNPNLYWYRQAAGRGLQLLFYSVGIGQISSEVPQNLSASRPQDRQFILSSKKLLLSDSGFYLCAWTQGLGGYTFGSGTRLTVV.

A word on this clone: Distinct nucleotide sequences in the sample also encode this CDR3. The genes are TRBV19 and TRBJ1-1, with unresolved D. V lost 6 bases, J lost 1 base, and 3 bases lay in between. The CDR3 is 11 residues long. Per germline, CDR1 LNHDA and CDR2 SQIVND (reference sequence). CDR3 residues: CASRANTEAFF. The CDR3, as DNA: TGTGCCAGTAGAGCGAACACTGAAGCTTTCTTT.

The gene calls are TRBV6-6 and TRBJ1-6; no firm D call. V lost 2 bases and J 2 bases, leaving 7 bases between the germline ends. The length of the CDR3 is 15 residues. CDR1 and CDR2 from the germline V gene are MNHNY and SVGAGI (reference sequence). The CDR3 sequence is CASSYVETYNSPLHF. CDR3 DNA: TGTGCCAGCAGTTACGTAGAGACCTATAATTCACCCCTCCACTTT.

The rearrangement joins TRBV5-1 to TRBJ1-5; 9 bases fit TRBD1. J gave up 2 bases and V 0 bases, and 3 bases lay outside the gene matches. The CDR3 is made up of 16 amino acids. Germline CDR1 is SGHRS and CDR2 is YFSETQ. The CDR3 sequence: CASSLETGGGNQPQHF. Here the CDR3 DNA reads TGCGCCAGCAGCTTGGAAACAGGGGGCGGCAATCAGCCCCAGCATTTT. Drawing the rest from reference TRBV5-1 and TRBJ1-5, the complete variable domain is KAGVTQTPRYLIKTRGQQVTLSCSPISGHRSVSWYQQTPGQGLQFLFEYFSETQRNKGNFPGRFSGRQFSNSRSEMNVSTLELGDSALYLCASSLETGGGNQPQHFGDGTRLSIL.

This clone is a singleton in its sample. This sequence joins TRBV18 and TRBJ2-7; D not resolved. The CDR3 contains 14 residues. Trimming removed 0 bases from V and 6 bases from J, with 12 bases in between. Germline V CDR1 and CDR2: KGHSH, LQKENI. CDR3 DNA: TGTGCCAGCTCACCACCGAACAGTATGAGCGAGCAGTACTTC. Encoded protein: CASSPPNSMSEQYF.

The rearrangement joins TRBV7-9 to TRBJ1-4; possibly TRBD1 for D (5 bases). V lost 11 bases and J 8 bases, leaving 18 bases between the germline ends. Germline lookup yields CDR1 SEHNR and CDR2 FQNEAQ (reference sequence). This CDR3 comprises 13 residues. The CDR3 sequence: CAAGGGRREKLFF. DNA of the CDR3: TGTGCCGCGGGGGGGGGTCGTCGGGAAAAACTGTTTTTT.

The rearrangement uses TRBV3-1 (or the pseudogene TRBV3-2) and TRBJ2-2; 15 bases align to TRBD2. V was pared by 4 bases and J by 7 bases, with 10 bases of the junction left unmatched. The CDR3 has 18 amino acids. Germline V gene data show CDR1 as LGHDT and CDR2 as YNNKEL (reference sequence). Here the CDR3 DNA reads TGTGCCAGCAGCCCCGGACTAGCGGGGGGGCGAATCGTCGGGGAGCTGTTTTTT. It codes for CASSPGLAGGRIVGELFF.

This rearrangement joins TRBV5-1 to TRBJ2-7; weak D call: TRBD1 (6 bases). Germline loops: CDR1 SGHRS, CDR2 YFSETQ. The CDR3 is 12 amino acids. V lost 0 bases, J lost 9 bases, and 10 bases lay in between. CDR3 nucleotide sequence: TGCGCCAGCAGCTTGGATGGGACACTGCAGTACTTC. It encodes CASSLDGTLQYF.

The chain uses TRBV7-9 and TRBJ2-1, with D tentatively TRBD2 (5 bases). The V end was cut by 3 bases, the J end by 0 bases, with 6 bases between. Germline V gene sequence: CDR1 SEHNR, CDR2 FQNEAQ (reference sequence). The CDR3 loop spans 14 amino acids. In DNA, the CDR3 is TGTGCCAGCAGCTTCGGGAACTCCTACAATGAGCAGTTCTTC. This sequence encodes CASSFGNSYNEQFF.

This clone came up once. J is TRBJ2-3 and V is TRBV2; D is uncertain. V was clipped by 6 bases and J by 11 bases, with 15 bases between them. The CDR3 spans 12 residues. Germline loops: CDR1 SNHLY, CDR2 FYNNEI. The CDR3 is CASSTDTSLQYF. The CDR3, as DNA: TGTGCCAGCAGCACCGACACGTCTCTGCAGTATTTT.

This chain connects TRBV5-1 to TRBJ1-1; possible D gene TRBD1, 6 bases. The germline V gene has CDR1 SGHRS and CDR2 YFSETQ. This CDR3 contains 14 residues. V dropped 4 bases and J dropped 3 bases, with 13 bases sitting between them. The CDR3 region is CASSKGTLYTEAFF. The DNA for the CDR3 is TGCGCCAGCAGCAAAGGGACACTTTACACTGAAGCTTTCTTT.